One sample yielded the 20 T cell receptor beta chains listed below, sequenced in a study of CD8 T cells in Susac syndrome. The RNA input was roughly 0.5 to 1 ug, and it was reverse transcribed with random hexamers. TCRdb fed the immunoSEQ multiplex PCR reads into MiXCR, producing one record per CDR3 protein. The table records roughly 160,000 distinct CDR3 sequences, 90% to 96% of them present only once. Material: CD4+ T cells from PBMCs. The receptors stem from a human donor with Susac syndrome.

The gene calls are TRBV4-3 and TRBJ2-4, with 12 bases that match TRBD2. From germline, CDR1 is LGHNA and CDR2 YSLEER. The CDR3 loop spans 19 amino acids. V dropped 4 bases and J dropped 0; count of bases not matched to a gene: 10. The CDR3 loop is CASSLSLAGGREAKNIQYF. The CDR3 nucleotides read TGCGCCAGCAGCCTTTCACTAGCGGGGGGCCGAGAAGCCAAAAACATTCAGTACTTC.

This clonotype was detected only once. The genes are TRBV29-1 and TRBJ2-1; 8 nucleotides line up with TRBD2. V was clipped by 7 bases and J by 7 bases; unmatched bases: 15. The germline CDR1 and CDR2 sequences are SQVTM and ANQGSEA. The CDR3 has 15 amino acids. CDR3 coding DNA: TGCAGCGCCGGGTCTTCGGGGGGGATAAATAATGAGCAGTTCTTC. Amino acid sequence: CSAGSSGGINNEQFF.

The genes are TRBV12-3 or TRBV12-4 and TRBJ1-5; D uncertain. With 6 bases removed from V and 0 bases from J, the gap between germline ends came to 9 bases. This CDR3 has 14 amino acids. In nucleotides, the CDR3 is TGTGCCAGCAGATACAGTAATAGCAATCAGCCCCAGCATTTT. Translated: CASRYSNSNQPQHF.

The chain carries TRBV2 and TRBJ2-3, with D uncertain. This CDR3 has 16 amino acids. CDR1 and CDR2 (germline): SNHLY, FYNNEI. V lost 2 bases to trimming and J lost 0 bases, with 12 bases between them. The CDR3 protein is CASSERIRLSTDTQYF. The CDR3 coding sequence is TGTGCCAGCAGTGAAAGGATCAGACTTAGCACAGATACGCAGTATTTT.

The chain employs TRBV15 and TRBJ2-7; 7 bases line up with TRBD1. Germline V lookup: CDR1 LNHNV, CDR2 YYDKDF (reference sequence). The CDR3 runs 17 residues. V lost 0 bases and J lost 7; bases outside the gene matches: 15. CDR3 loop: CATSRDFLGRGTREQYF. The CDR3 DNA reads as TGTGCCACCAGCAGAGATTTCCTGGGCAGGGGGACCCGGGAGCAGTACTTC.

The chain employs TRBV28 and TRBJ2-1; D might be TRBD1 (6 bases). V was cut by 9 bases and J by 8 bases, with 11 bases left in between. Germline V gives CDR1 MDHEN, CDR2 SYDVKM. The CDR3 length is 11 residues. The CDR3 sequence is CASGQGHEQFF. The CDR3 nucleotides read TGTGCCAGTGGCCAGGGGCATGAGCAGTTCTTC.

The V gene is TRBV7-2, the J gene TRBJ2-7; D perhaps matches TRBD1 (6 bases). This CDR3 comprises 14 residues. The germline V gene has CDR1 SGHTA and CDR2 FQGNSA. Trimming cost V 5 bases and J 4 bases, with 15 bases left between them. This CDR3 is CASSPASQGYEQYF. DNA for the CDR3: TGTGCCAGCAGCCCCGCCTCCCAGGGGTACGAGCAGTACTTC.

This chain connects TRBV19 to TRBJ1-2; 7 positions match TRBD1. Germline values: CDR1 LNHDA, CDR2 SQIVND (reference sequence). V shed 5 bases, J shed 6 bases, and the junction held 9 bases outside the gene matches. This CDR3 is built from 14 residues. In nucleotides, the CDR3 is TGTGCCAGTAGTGTTGACAGGGTCCGTCATGGCTACACCTTC. Translation gives CASSVDRVRHGYTF.

The chain combines TRBV20-1 with TRBJ2-5; 8 nucleotides line up with TRBD1. The CDR3 consists of 14 residues. V lost 5 bases to trimming and J lost 4 bases; unmatched junction nucleotides: 9. Germline CDR1 is DFQATT and CDR2 is SNEGSKA (reference sequence). As DNA, the CDR3 is TGCAGTGCTGCTCCAGGGGGCCCGAGAGAGACCCAGTACTTC. Translating it yields CSAAPGGPRETQYF.

The chain couples TRBV5-6 to TRBJ2-3, with D perhaps TRBD2 (6 bases). The CDR3 contains 14 residues. Germline loops: CDR1 SGHDT, CDR2 YYEEEE. Trimming left V 5 bases short and J 14 bases short, with 24 bases between. In DNA, the CDR3 is TGTGCCAGCAGTAAGGTTGATGGGGGACTCCTAACGTATTTT. As protein: CASSKVDGGLLTYF. Full variable domain (outside the CDR3, taken from reference TRBV5-6 and TRBJ2-3): DAGVTQSPTHLIKTRGQQVTLRCSPKSGHDTVSWYQQALGQGPQFIFQYYEEEERQRGNFPDRFSGHQFPNYSSELNVNALLLGDSALYLCASSKVDGGLLTYFGPGTRLTVL.

This clonotype was detected a few times. V and J are TRBV19 and TRBJ1-1; D remains ambiguous. The CDR3 covers 14 residues. Germline CDR1 LNHDA, CDR2 SQIVND (reference sequence). V was clipped by 6 bases and J by 0 bases, with 11 bases between them. The CDR3 sequence: CASRDTSMNTEAFF. As DNA, the CDR3 is TGTGCCAGTAGGGATACCTCCATGAACACTGAAGCTTTCTTT.

V usage is TRBV29-1 and J usage is TRBJ2-1, with 8 positions matching TRBD2. The trim removed 4 bases at V and 2 bases at J, leaving 4 bases unmatched. This CDR3 has 14 residues. Germline lookup yields CDR1 SQVTM and CDR2 ANQGSEA. The chain's CDR3 is CSVGLAGAYNEQFF. In DNA, the CDR3 is TGCAGCGTTGGCCTAGCGGGCGCCTACAATGAGCAGTTCTTC.

The chain recombines TRBV24-1 with TRBJ2-1, with 8 bases matching TRBD2. This CDR3 has 16 amino acids. From germline, CDR1 is KGHDR and CDR2 SFDVKD. V was clipped by 1 base and J by 0 bases; unmatched bases: 1. The CDR3 spells CATSDFTSGSYNEQFF. CDR3 nucleotides: TGTGCCACCAGTGATTTTACTAGCGGCTCCTACAATGAGCAGTTCTTC.

The chain joins TRBV29-1 to TRBJ2-1; no firm D call. Germline assignment: CDR1 SQVTM and CDR2 ANQGSEA. Deletions cut 7 bases from V and 5 bases from J, with 6 bases between. The CDR3 contains 10 residues. CDR3 sequence (DNA): TGCAGCGCTTGGGACAATGAGCAGTTCTTC. Translated: CSAWDNEQFF.

This sequence joins TRBV5-4 and TRBJ1-1; 7 bases are a match to TRBD1. Trimming at V came to 5 bases and at J to 1 base, leaving 2 bases not matched to a gene. Germline CDR1 reads SGHNT; CDR2 reads YYREEE (reference sequence). CDR3 length: 13 residues. CDR3 DNA sequence: TGTGCCAGCAGAAGGGACAGGAACACTGAAGCTTTCTTT. It specifies CASRRDRNTEAFF.

The chain links TRBV19 to TRBJ1-6; unclear D gene. Trimming cost V 3 bases and J 8 bases, with 8 bases left between them. Per the germline V gene, CDR1 is LNHDA and CDR2 is SQIVND (reference sequence). The CDR3 runs 13 residues. CDR3 sequence: CASSINADSPLHF. The CDR3 region has the DNA TGTGCCAGTAGTATTAATGCGGATTCACCCCTCCACTTT.

The chain carries TRBV2 and TRBJ2-6; D perhaps matches TRBD1 (6 bases). The CDR3 runs to 17 residues. Trimming shortened V by 3 bases and J by 1 base, and 13 bases separated the two germline ends. Germline V gene lookup returns CDR1 SNHLY and CDR2 FYNNEI. The CDR3 DNA reads TGTGCCAGCAGTGAGTTTGGACAGAAGTCTGGGGCCAACGTCCTGACTTTC. Its translation is CASSEFGQKSGANVLTF.

The chain has TRBV24-1 and TRBJ2-3; weak D call: TRBD1 (5 bases). The CDR3 is made up of 11 amino acids. The germline gives CDR1 KGHDR, CDR2 SFDVKD. Trimming stripped 10 bases from V and 10 bases from J, with 14 bases between. CDR3 sequence: CATQGTGAQYF. The CDR3 DNA sequence: TGTGCCACTCAGGGCACAGGTGCGCAGTATTTT.

The chain employs TRBV12-3 or TRBV12-4 and TRBJ2-3; the D is unclear. This CDR3 has 11 amino acids. V was clipped by 8 bases and J by 2 bases, with 5 bases between them. DNA of the CDR3: TGTGCCAGCGGCGCCACAGATACGCAGTATTTT. It specifies CASGATDTQYF.

This sequence joins TRBV15 and TRBJ1-2, with TRBD1 as a possible D gene (5 bases). The V gene's germline CDR1 is LNHNV and CDR2 YYDKDF (reference sequence). Trimming took off 1 base at V and 6 bases at J, with 12 bases between the two ends. The CDR3 is 14 residues long. Written as DNA, the CDR3 is TGTGCCACCAGCAGAGCTCAGGGTCTGCATGGCTACACCTTC. Translating gives CATSRAQGLHGYTF.